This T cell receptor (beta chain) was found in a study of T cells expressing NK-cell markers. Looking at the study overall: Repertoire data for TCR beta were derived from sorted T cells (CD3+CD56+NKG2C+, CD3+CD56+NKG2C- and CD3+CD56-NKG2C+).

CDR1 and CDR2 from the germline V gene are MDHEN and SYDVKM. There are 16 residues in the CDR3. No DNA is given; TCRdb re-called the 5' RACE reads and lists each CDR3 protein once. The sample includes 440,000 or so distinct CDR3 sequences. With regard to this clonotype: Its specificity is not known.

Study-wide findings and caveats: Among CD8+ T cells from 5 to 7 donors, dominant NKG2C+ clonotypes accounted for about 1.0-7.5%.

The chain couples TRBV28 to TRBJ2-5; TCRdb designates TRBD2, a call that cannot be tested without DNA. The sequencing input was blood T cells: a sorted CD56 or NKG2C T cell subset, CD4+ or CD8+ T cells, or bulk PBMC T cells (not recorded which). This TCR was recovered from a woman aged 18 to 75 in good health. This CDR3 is CASSPTSLGRQETQYF.